The clone carrying this TCR beta chain was recorded at least ten times. The sample belongs to a study of human T cells and chemical hapten exposure. A single record per CDR3 protein comes from TCRdb applying MiXCR to the RACE reads. Of roughly 380,000 distinct CDR3 sequences listed, approximately 5% are singletons. Time point given: pre-sensitization, week 0. Treatment denoted: therapeutic diphenylcyclopropenone sensitization with weekly scalp DPC. The TCR comes from a woman in her fifties or sixties with alopecia areata. Some clones in this sample may be carry-over from other donors' samples. This material consisted of whole blood, taken in connection with sensitization to the hapten diphenylcyclopropenone (DPC).

CDR3 in amino acids: CSVDYPGRGYTF. Written as DNA, the CDR3 is TGCAGCGTCGACTACCCGGGCCGGGGCTACACCTTC. This chain uses TRBV29-1 with TRBJ1-2; D not resolved. The length of the CDR3 is 12 residues. V was shortened by 6 bases and J by 8 bases, with 16 bases between the two germline ends. Germline CDR1 reads SQVTM; CDR2 reads ANQGSEA.